The 11 T cell receptor beta chains below come from one sample, sequenced in a study of PD-L1 blockade in urothelial cancer. Assay: immunoSEQ multiplex PCR; the TCRdb copy retains only in-frame clones and omits some. The profile shows around 26,000 clones, approximately 77% of them singletons. As for time point: peripheral blood 6 weeks after treatment start. Sequenced material: PBMCs, taken around atezolizumab (anti-PD-L1) treatment. The receptors stem from a man between 65 and 85 years old with urothelial cancer.

CDR3 nucleotide sequence: TGTGCCATCAGTGAGCTCTCACAGGGGGCGCGAGGAGAAGCTTTCTTT. Residues: CAISELSQGARGEAFF. The chain couples TRBV10-3 to TRBJ1-1; 9 bases align to TRBD1. This CDR3 has 16 residues. CDR1 and CDR2 (germline): ENHRY, SYGVKD. Unmatched junction bases numbered 12, after V lost 2 bases and J lost 8 bases.

This rearrangement joins TRBV19 to TRBJ2-7; 7 bases match TRBD1. Germline CDR1 LNHDA, CDR2 SQIVND (reference sequence). The CDR3 totals 15 residues. V trimming: 4 bases; J trimming: 0 bases; junction bases outside the gene matches: 6. CDR3 coding DNA: TGTGCCAGTAGTACACAAGGGGACAGCTCCTACGAGCAGTACTTC. This translates into CASSTQGDSSYEQYF.

The chain uses TRBV6-5 and TRBJ2-3, with 8 bases aligning to TRBD2. The germline gives CDR1 MNHEY, CDR2 SVGAGI. The CDR3 spans 16 residues. V lost 4 bases, J lost 6 bases, and 12 bases stayed unmatched. The CDR3 reads CASSFPYGGRRDTQYF. For the CDR3, the DNA is TGTGCCAGCAGTTTTCCCTACGGCGGGAGGAGGGATACGCAGTATTTT.

CDR3 protein: CASSSLGGETGELFF. The CDR3 coding sequence is TGTGCCAGCAGTTCACTCGGCGGAGAGACCGGGGAGCTGTTTTTT. This chain links TRBV2 with TRBJ2-2; unclear D gene. CDR1 SNHLY and CDR2 FYNNEI come from the germline V gene. Deletions cut 5 bases from V and 5 bases from J, with 15 bases between. The CDR3 spans 15 residues.

The chain combines TRBV7-3 with TRBJ1-1, with D unresolved. The V end lost 1 base, the J end lost 1 base, and 4 bases lay between the germline ends. Germline CDR1 SGHTA, CDR2 FQGTGA. The length of the CDR3 is 13 residues. CDR3 sequence: CASSLNKNTEAFF. The CDR3 DNA reads as TGTGCCAGCAGCTTAAATAAGAACACTGAAGCTTTCTTT.

In its sample, this clone ranks as medium-sized. This rearrangement joins TRBV19 to TRBJ2-1, with TRBD2 matching 11 bases. Losses at the gene ends were 5 bases for V and 5 bases for J; bases not matched to a gene: 11. Per the germline V gene, CDR1 is LNHDA and CDR2 is SQIVND (reference sequence). This CDR3 has 17 residues. The CDR3 region has the DNA TGTGCCAGTAGTTCCCTCTTAGCGGGAGGGTATCACAATGAGCAGTTCTTC. Translated, it gives CASSSLLAGGYHNEQFF.

The gene calls are TRBV5-1 and TRBJ2-5, with D perhaps matching TRBD2 (5 bases). The CDR3 sequence is 15 residues long. Germline lookup yields CDR1 SGHRS and CDR2 YFSETQ. The V end lost 4 bases, the J end lost 1 base, and 14 bases lay between the germline ends. The CDR3 DNA reads as TGCGCCAGCAGCGTAAATCCCGGGGTCCAAGAGACCCAGTACTTC. Its protein is CASSVNPGVQETQYF.

This chain connects TRBV12-5 to TRBJ2-7, with no clear D. V lost 1 base, J lost 3 bases, and 10 bases lay in between. Germline values: CDR1 LGHNT, CDR2 FRNRAP. This CDR3 is 14 amino acids long. In nucleotides, the CDR3 is TGTGCTAGTGGTTTGGACAGCCGAGACTACGAGCAGTACTTC. This sequence encodes CASGLDSRDYEQYF.

The chain combines TRBV29-1 with TRBJ2-3; possibly TRBD2 for D (5 bases). The V end lost 2 bases, the J end lost 1 base, and 19 bases lay between the germline ends. The CDR3 is 17 residues long. Germline CDR1 reads SQVTM; CDR2 reads ANQGSEA. The CDR3 bases are TGCAGCGTTGAACGAAGTCGGGCTAGCAGTCGCACAGATACGCAGTATTTT. Amino acid sequence: CSVERSRASSRTDTQYF.

This clone appeared once. CDR3 bases: TGTGCCAGCAGCTTAGAAATGAGCTACGAGCAGTACTTC. Residues: CASSLEMSYEQYF. The chain combines TRBV11-1 with TRBJ2-7; D is unclear. V lost 1 base and J 3 bases, leaving 7 bases between the germline ends. CDR1 and CDR2 from the germline V gene are SGHAT and FQDESV (reference sequence). The length of the CDR3 is 13 residues. Complete variable domain (other parts from reference TRBV11-1 and TRBJ2-7): EAEVAQSPRYKITEKSQAVAFWCDPISGHATLYWYRQILGQGPELLVQFQDESVVDDSQLPKDRFSAERLKGVDSTLKIQPAELGDSAMYLCASSLEMSYEQYFGPGTRLTVT.

This chain uses TRBV18 with TRBJ1-1, with D unresolved. The germline gives CDR1 KGHSH, CDR2 LQKENI. The germline V and J ends were trimmed by 3 bases and 5 bases, with 16 bases remaining between them. The CDR3 covers 15 residues. The CDR3 here is CASSPNVRGWTEAFF. CDR3 coding DNA: TGTGCCAGCTCACCGAACGTCCGGGGTTGGACTGAAGCTTTCTTT.